A selection of T cell receptor beta chains follows, all from one sample in a study of CD8 T cells in ankylosing spondylitis. TCRdb redid the calling of the 5' RACE reads with MiXCR, one entry per CDR3 protein. The repertoire holds around 890,000 distinct CDR3 sequences, approximately 12% seen once, with more than 0.5% in the top ten. The sample comprised blood, either unsorted or a sorted T cell fraction (not recorded which). The receptor source for this set is a male donor with ankylosing spondylitis. The CDR3 runs from the conserved cysteine through the conserved F or W. Each record gives: J gene, clone size, D gene, V gene, CDR3 DNA, CDR3 protein. D genes are given only for firm matches. Expanded clones get a size class; other rows say once, few or many, or leave the size out.

J: TRBJ1-1; size: .; D: .; V: TRBV5-6; DNA: TGTGCCAGCAGCTTGAGGCAGGGGTACAGGTGGGGGAACACTGAAGCTTTCTTT; CDR3: CASSLRQGYRWGNTEAFF
J: TRBJ1-2; size: .; D: TRBD1; V: TRBV28; DNA: TGTGCCAGCAATGACAGGGCGGAGGGCTACACCTTC; CDR3: CASNDRAEGYTF
J: TRBJ2-3; size: few; D: TRBD1; V: TRBV2; DNA: TGTGCCAGCAGTGTAACAGGGGGTTCGGATACGCAGTATTTT; CDR3: CASSVTGGSDTQYF
J: TRBJ2-7; size: few; D: .; V: TRBV3-1; DNA: TGTGCCAGCAGCCAATCGCCTAGCAAGCAGTACTTC; CDR3: CASSQSPSKQYF
J: TRBJ2-7; size: many; D: .; V: TRBV6-8; DNA: TGTGCCAGCAGTTACTCGGTCGGGCCCTTTGAGGTCTCCTACGAGCAGTACTTC; CDR3: CASSYSVGPFEVSYEQYF
J: TRBJ2-2; size: .; D: .; V: TRBV2; DNA: TGTGCCAGCAGTGTGGAAAGGGGATCCGGGGAGCTGTTTTTT; CDR3: CASSVERGSGELFF
J: TRBJ2-1; size: .; D: .; V: TRBV4-1; DNA: TGCGCCAGCAGCCAAGGTAGAGTTCTCAATGAGCAGTTCTTC; CDR3: CASSQGRVLNEQFF
J: TRBJ2-3; size: few; D: TRBD1; V: TRBV6-1; DNA: TGTGCCAGCAGTGAAACAGGGGGCACAGATACGCAGTATTTT; CDR3: CASSETGGTDTQYF
J: TRBJ1-2; size: .; D: TRBD1; V: TRBV5-6; DNA: TGTGCCAGCAGCTTGGAAAGGGGGCCGAGCTACACCTTC; CDR3: CASSLERGPSYTF
J: TRBJ1-1; size: few; D: TRBD1; V: TRBV2; DNA: TGTGCCAGCAGTGCCCAAGGCTTTGGGACAGTCGCTTTCTTT; CDR3: CASSAQGFGTVAFF
J: TRBJ2-7; size: few; D: TRBD1; V: TRBV24-1; DNA: TGTGCCACCAGTGACTCCGGGACAGGGCGCTACGAGCAGTACTTC; CDR3: CATSDSGTGRYEQYF
J: TRBJ2-6; size: .; D: .; V: TRBV4-2; DNA: TGTGCCAGCAGCCAGGGTCGTGCCAACGTCCTGACTTTC; CDR3: CASSQGRANVLTF
J: TRBJ2-1; size: few; D: TRBD2; V: TRBV9; DNA: TGTGCCAGCAGCGTAGTTACTAGCGGGAGCAATGTGGCTGAGCAGTTCTTC; CDR3: CASSVVTSGSNVAEQFF
J: TRBJ2-7; size: few; D: .; V: TRBV5-1; DNA: TGCGCCAGCAGCTTCGAGGGAGTGTCGGACGAGCAGTACTTC; CDR3: CASSFEGVSDEQYF
J: TRBJ2-7; size: few; D: .; V: TRBV3-1; DNA: TGTGCCAGCAGCCAAGCCCCCCAGGCCGACTACGAGCAGTACTTC; CDR3: CASSQAPQADYEQYF
J: TRBJ1-2; size: few; D: TRBD1; V: TRBV27; DNA: TGTGCCAGCAGGGGACAGGGAGGCTACACCTTC; CDR3: CASRGQGGYTF
J: TRBJ1-1; size: few; D: .; V: TRBV6-2/TRBV6-3; DNA: TGTGCCAGCAGCCGGCGGGGTACGGGCACTGAAGCTTTCTTT; CDR3: CASSRRGTGTEAFF
J: TRBJ2-1; size: .; D: .; V: TRBV4-3; DNA: TGCGCCAGCAGCCAAGTGGGGGCCTACAATGAGCAGTTCTTC; CDR3: CASSQVGAYNEQFF
J: TRBJ2-5; size: .; D: .; V: TRBV5-1; DNA: TGCGCCAGCAGGAAGGGAGTTCGAGAGACCCAGTACTTC; CDR3: CASRKGVRETQYF
J: TRBJ1-5; size: .; D: .; V: TRBV7-8; DNA: TGTGCCAGCAGCTTAGCAGGGGGTTATAGCAATCAGCCCCAGCATTTT; CDR3: CASSLAGGYSNQPQHF
J: TRBJ2-1; size: .; D: TRBD2; V: TRBV6-1; DNA: TGTGCCAGCAGGTCGGGACTAGCGGCTTACAATGAGCAGTTCTTC; CDR3: CASRSGLAAYNEQFF
J: TRBJ2-3; size: many; D: .; V: TRBV29-1; DNA: TGCAGCCTTCGGACAACTAGCACAGATACGCAGTATTTT; CDR3: CSLRTTSTDTQYF
J: TRBJ2-7; size: few; D: .; V: TRBV5-1; DNA: TGCGCCAGCAGCGGAGGGTCGTCAGGGGGCTACGAGCAGTACTTC; CDR3: CASSGGSSGGYEQYF
J: TRBJ2-7; size: few; D: .; V: TRBV5-1; DNA: TGCGCCAGCAGCTGGGGTCGGGGTAACGAGCAGTACTTC; CDR3: CASSWGRGNEQYF
J: TRBJ2-2; size: few; D: .; V: TRBV6-1; DNA: TGTGCCAGCAGTAGACGACCAGGCATGGACACCGGGGAGCTGTTTTTT; CDR3: CASSRRPGMDTGELFF
J: TRBJ2-1; size: .; D: .; V: TRBV7-8; DNA: TGTGCCAGCAGCTTAGATGGGGATCTGAATGAGCAGTTCTTC; CDR3: CASSLDGDLNEQFF
J: TRBJ2-7; size: many; D: TRBD1; V: TRBV18; DNA: TGTGCCAGCTCACCGCCCGGGACAGGGGGAGGCTACGAGCAGTACTTC; CDR3: CASSPPGTGGGYEQYF
J: TRBJ2-1; size: many; D: .; V: TRBV7-9; DNA: TGTGCCAGCACCACCTGGGGGGGCCATGAGCAGTTCTTC; CDR3: CASTTWGGHEQFF
J: TRBJ2-5; size: .; D: .; V: TRBV10-3; DNA: TGTGCCATCAGTGAGTCGAGGCTCTCTAATACAAGGGAGACCCAGTACTTC; CDR3: CAISESRLSNTRETQYF
J: TRBJ2-5; size: .; D: .; V: TRBV5-1; DNA: TGCGCCAGCAGCTTCGGGGACCACCAAGAGACCCAGTACTTC; CDR3: CASSFGDHQETQYF
J: TRBJ2-5; size: few; D: .; V: TRBV28; DNA: TGTGCCAGCCCAGCCGCGGAAGAGACCCAGTACTTC; CDR3: CASPAAEETQYF
J: TRBJ1-4; size: many; D: .; V: TRBV20-1; DNA: TGCAGTGCTAGAGACTTCGGCGAAAAACTGTTTTTT; CDR3: CSARDFGEKLFF
J: TRBJ2-6; size: few; D: .; V: TRBV12-3/TRBV12-4; DNA: TGTGCCAGCAGCCATTCCGGGGGCGCTGGGGCCAACGTCCTGACTTTC; CDR3: CASSHSGGAGANVLTF
J: TRBJ2-5; size: .; D: TRBD2; V: TRBV4-2; DNA: TGTGCCAGCAGCCAAGTTCTAGCGGGGATCCAAGAGACCCAGTACTTC; CDR3: CASSQVLAGIQETQYF
J: TRBJ1-1; size: .; D: TRBD1; V: TRBV15; DNA: TGTGCCACCGGCCGGGACAGGTGGAACACTGAAGCTTTCTTT; CDR3: CATGRDRWNTEAFF
J: TRBJ1-6; size: .; D: .; V: TRBV4-3; DNA: TGCGCCAGCAGCCTTGGGGACGAGGGAAATTCACCCCTCCACTTT; CDR3: CASSLGDEGNSPLHF
J: TRBJ1-2; size: few; D: .; V: TRBV20-1; DNA: TGCAGTGCATCGACCCGGACAGCCTATGGCTACACCTTC; CDR3: CSASTRTAYGYTF
J: TRBJ1-1; size: few; D: .; V: TRBV9; DNA: TGTGCCAGCAGCGTAGAGGCTGACACTGAAGCTTTCTTT; CDR3: CASSVEADTEAFF
J: TRBJ2-3; size: .; D: .; V: TRBV20-1; DNA: TGCAGTACTCAGGGCCCAGGGGGGACAGATACGCAGTATTTT; CDR3: CSTQGPGGTDTQYF
J: TRBJ2-1; size: few; D: TRBD1; V: TRBV20-1; DNA: TGCAGTGCTATATTGGGACAGACTTACAATGAGCAGTTCTTC; CDR3: CSAILGQTYNEQFF
J: TRBJ1-2; size: .; D: .; V: TRBV25-1; DNA: TGTGCCAGCAGTTCATGGGGTGCGAACTATGGCTACACCTTC; CDR3: CASSSWGANYGYTF
J: TRBJ2-1; size: few; D: TRBD2; V: TRBV5-1; DNA: TGCGCCAGCACCCGGACTAGCGGGGGGGCCGGGGACAATGAGCAGTTCTTC; CDR3: CASTRTSGGAGDNEQFF
J: TRBJ2-7; size: .; D: .; V: TRBV20-1; DNA: TGCAGTGCTAGCGCGGGGGCCTCCTACGAGCAGTACTTC; CDR3: CSASAGASYEQYF